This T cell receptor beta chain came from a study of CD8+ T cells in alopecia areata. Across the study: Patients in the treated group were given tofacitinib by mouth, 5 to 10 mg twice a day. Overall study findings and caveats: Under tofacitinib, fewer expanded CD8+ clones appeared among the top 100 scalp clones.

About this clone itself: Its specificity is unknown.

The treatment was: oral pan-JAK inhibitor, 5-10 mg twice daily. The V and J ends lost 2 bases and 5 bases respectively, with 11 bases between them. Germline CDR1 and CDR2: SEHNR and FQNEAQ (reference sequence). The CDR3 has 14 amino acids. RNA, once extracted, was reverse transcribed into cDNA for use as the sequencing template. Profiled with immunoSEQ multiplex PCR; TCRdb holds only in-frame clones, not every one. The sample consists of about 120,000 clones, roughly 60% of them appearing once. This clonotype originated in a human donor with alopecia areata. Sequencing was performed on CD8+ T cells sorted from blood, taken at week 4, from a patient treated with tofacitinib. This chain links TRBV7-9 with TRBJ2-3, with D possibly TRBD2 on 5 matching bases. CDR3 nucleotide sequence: TGTGCCAGCAGCTTAAAGGGCGAGGGAGATACGCAGTATTTT. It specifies CASSLKGEGDTQYF.